Below are 19 T cell receptor beta chains sequenced from a single sample in a study of shared clonotypes between healthy human individuals. The protocol was immunoSEQ multiplex PCR, while the TCRdb copy is restricted to in-frame clones and leaves out a portion. The profile covers hundreds of thousands of clones, with roughly 73% appearing a single time and around 1.8% taken by the ten largest. Sequencing was done on a sample of memory CD4+ T cells sorted from blood. Subset noted: CD45RA-negative fraction. These receptor sequences come from a woman aged 25 to 39 in good health.

This chain joins TRBV7-3 and TRBJ1-1; TRBD1 matches at 12 bases. V was clipped by 0 bases and J by 4 bases; unmatched bases: 3. The CDR3 has 16 amino acids. From germline, CDR1 is SGHTA and CDR2 FQGTGA. The CDR3 region has the DNA TGTGCCAGCAGCTTAACAGGGGGACAGGGGGCCACTGAAGCTTTCTTT. Its translation: CASSLTGGQGATEAFF.

This clone has more than one count but fewer than ten. The rearrangement links TRBV19 to TRBJ2-7; D remains ambiguous. Germline CDR1 reads LNHDA; CDR2 reads SQIVND (reference sequence). This CDR3 has 15 residues. V lost 3 bases to trimming and J lost 2 bases, with 14 bases between them. CDR3 region: CASSIQVFGTYEQYF. The CDR3 DNA sequence: TGTGCCAGTAGTATCCAAGTGTTTGGAACCTACGAGCAGTACTTC.

Points on this clone: Its ends do not fully match the called genes, so a read error is possible. V and J are TRBV15 and TRBJ1-4, with D unclear. Germline values: CDR1 LNHNV, CDR2 YYDKDF (reference sequence). The CDR3 is made up of 15 amino acids. DNA for the CDR3: TGTGCCACCAGCAATGGGTATCAGCTGTATGAAGAACTGTTTTTT. Translating it yields CATSNGYQLYEELFF. The whole variable domain, filled in from reference TRBV15 and TRBJ1-4, reads DAMVIQNPRYQVTQFGKPVTLSCSQTLNHNVMYWYQQKSSQAPKLLFHYYDKDFNNEADTPDNFQSRRPNTSFCFLDIRSPGLGDTAMYLCATSNGYQLYEELFFGSGTQLSVL.

There are a few counts of this clone. The J gene is TRBJ1-2, the V gene TRBV9; 7 nucleotides align to TRBD1. Per germline, CDR1 SGDLS and CDR2 YYNGEE. Trimming removed 1 base from V and 3 bases from J; junction bases left unmatched: 3. The CDR3 has 14 amino acids. CDR3 amino acids: CASSVQGEDYGYTF. The CDR3 nucleotides are TGTGCCAGCAGCGTACAGGGGGAGGACTATGGCTACACCTTC.

The rearrangement uses TRBV6-5 and TRBJ1-1; 9 bases fit TRBD1. The V segment lost 6 bases and the J segment 11 bases; nucleotides outside the gene matches: 10. CDR3 length: 13 residues. The germline V gene has CDR1 MNHEY and CDR2 SVGAGI. This CDR3 reads CASRGPGTGLAFF. Here the CDR3 DNA reads TGTGCCAGCAGAGGTCCCGGGACAGGGTTGGCTTTCTTT.

The V call is TRBV11-2, the J call TRBJ2-2; maybe TRBD2 (5 bases). V lost 4 bases, J lost 0 bases, and 12 bases lay in between. Germline V lookup: CDR1 SGHAT, CDR2 FQNNGV. The length of the CDR3 is 16 residues. Here the CDR3 reads CASSSINGANTGELFF. CDR3 DNA: TGTGCCAGCAGCTCGATTAACGGGGCGAACACCGGGGAGCTGTTTTTT.

This clone has only a few counts. The chain links TRBV28 to TRBJ2-7, with 7 bases lining up with TRBD1. Trimming removed 8 bases from V and 7 bases from J; junction bases left unmatched: 14. Germline CDR1 is MDHEN and CDR2 is SYDVKM. This CDR3 has 14 residues. The DNA of the CDR3 is TGTGCCAGCGCACCCCTCAGGGGGTCAGAAGAGCAGTACTTC. Protein product: CASAPLRGSEEQYF.

V is TRBV6-1 and J is TRBJ1-1; D not resolved. The CDR3 consists of 13 residues. V was trimmed by 3 bases and J by 13 bases, leaving 18 bases between them. CDR1 MNHNS and CDR2 SASEGT come from the germline V gene. The CDR3 bases are TGTGCCAGCAGTGATAGCTGGGCCTACTCGTATTTCTTT. It translates to CASSDSWAYSYFF.

The chain carries TRBV14 and TRBJ2-1; tentative D call: TRBD2 (5 bases). The germline V gene encodes CDR1 SGHDN and CDR2 FVKESK. Trimming pared 1 base from V and 7 bases from J, leaving 14 bases between. This CDR3 region has 15 residues. CDR3 protein: CASSQAGETGNEQFF. The CDR3 DNA sequence: TGTGCCAGCAGCCAAGCCGGGGAGACGGGAAATGAGCAGTTCTTC.

The J gene is TRBJ1-5, the V gene TRBV5-8; 9 nucleotides agree with TRBD1. The trim removed 1 base at V and 6 bases at J, leaving 2 bases unmatched. Germline CDR1 and CDR2: SGHTS and YDEGEE. CDR3 size: 14 residues. Here the CDR3 reads CASSLRDRVQPQHF. In DNA form, the CDR3 reads TGTGCCAGCAGCTTGAGGGACAGGGTTCAGCCCCAGCATTTT.

V and J are TRBV28 and TRBJ1-5; 9 positions agree with TRBD1. The CDR3 length is 15 residues. V lost 5 bases to trimming and J lost 7 bases; unmatched junction nucleotides: 9. The germline V gene encodes CDR1 MDHEN and CDR2 SYDVKM. This CDR3 reads CASSLTGQGWQPQHF. Here the CDR3 DNA reads TGTGCCAGCAGTCTCACAGGACAGGGGTGGCAGCCCCAGCATTTT.

This clone was seen at least ten times. The V call is TRBV7-2, the J call TRBJ1-1, with unresolved D. This CDR3 region has 13 residues. Germline CDR1 SGHTA, CDR2 FQGNSA. The V end was cut by 5 bases, the J end by 3 bases, with 10 bases between. Written as DNA, the CDR3 is TGTGCCAGCAGCGTGCAGTCGGACACTGAAGCTTTCTTT. This encodes CASSVQSDTEAFF.

The rearrangement links TRBV2 to TRBJ1-1; D call uncertain. With 7 bases removed from V and 0 bases from J, the gap between germline ends came to 9 bases. CDR1 is SNHLY, CDR2 FYNNEI, per germline. The CDR3 spans 13 residues. The CDR3 loop reads CASNRDMNTEAFF. For the CDR3, the DNA is TGTGCCAGCAACAGAGATATGAACACTGAAGCTTTCTTT.

The chain is built from TRBV6-5 and TRBJ1-4; 7 bases are a match to TRBD1. Trimming cost V 4 bases and J 8 bases; bases outside gene matches: 7. CDR3 length: 14 residues. Germline CDR1 is MNHEY and CDR2 is SVGAGI. In DNA form, the CDR3 reads TGTGCCAGCAGTTTGTCAGGGGGAAGGGAAAAACTGTTTTTT. Encoded protein: CASSLSGGREKLFF.

The chain employs TRBV6-1 and TRBJ2-1; D is unresolved. V lost 6 bases to trimming and J lost 1 base, with 10 bases between them. CDR1 and CDR2 from the germline V gene are MNHNS and SASEGT. This CDR3 is built from 14 residues. DNA for the CDR3: TGTGCCAGCAGCCCCCCCGGGTCCTACAATGAGCAGTTCTTC. It codes for CASSPPGSYNEQFF.

The chain combines TRBV27 with TRBJ2-5; tentatively, D is TRBD1 or TRBD2 (5 bases each). The CDR3 has 14 residues. Germline loops: CDR1 MNHEY, CDR2 SMNVEV (reference sequence). The V end lost 5 bases, the J end lost 11 bases, and 21 bases lay between the germline ends. CDR3 amino acids: CASSPRLLVGEQYF. The CDR3 coding sequence is TGTGCCAGCAGTCCCCGGTTGTTAGTGGGGGAGCAGTACTTC.

This clone was recorded many times. The gene calls are TRBV15 and TRBJ1-5; D remains ambiguous. Germline V gene data show CDR1 as LNHNV and CDR2 as YYDKDF (reference sequence). The CDR3 is 13 residues long. Trimming took 0 bases from V and 5 from J, leaving 5 bases between them. The CDR3 nucleotides are TGTGCCACCAGCAGAGAGGGGTATCAGCCCCAGCATTTT. This codes for CATSREGYQPQHF.

The DNA for the CDR3 is TGTGCCAGCAGAAGTCTTGGGGGGAAGAACACTGAAGCTTTCTTT. Translating gives CASRSLGGKNTEAFF. The genes are TRBV27 and TRBJ1-1; tentative D call: TRBD1 (5 bases). CDR3 length: 15 amino acids. Germline CDR1 reads MNHEY; CDR2 reads SMNVEV (reference sequence). The germline V and J ends were trimmed by 6 bases and 1 base, with 15 bases remaining between them.

The chain is built from TRBV6-5 and TRBJ2-5; perhaps D is TRBD1 or TRBD2 (5 bases each). The germline V and J ends were trimmed by 4 bases and 1 base, with 13 bases remaining between them. The CDR3 length is 15 residues. The V gene's germline CDR1 is MNHEY and CDR2 SVGAGI. The CDR3 reads CASSSRDLGQETQYF. CDR3 DNA: TGTGCCAGCAGTTCCAGGGACCTCGGCCAAGAGACCCAGTACTTC.